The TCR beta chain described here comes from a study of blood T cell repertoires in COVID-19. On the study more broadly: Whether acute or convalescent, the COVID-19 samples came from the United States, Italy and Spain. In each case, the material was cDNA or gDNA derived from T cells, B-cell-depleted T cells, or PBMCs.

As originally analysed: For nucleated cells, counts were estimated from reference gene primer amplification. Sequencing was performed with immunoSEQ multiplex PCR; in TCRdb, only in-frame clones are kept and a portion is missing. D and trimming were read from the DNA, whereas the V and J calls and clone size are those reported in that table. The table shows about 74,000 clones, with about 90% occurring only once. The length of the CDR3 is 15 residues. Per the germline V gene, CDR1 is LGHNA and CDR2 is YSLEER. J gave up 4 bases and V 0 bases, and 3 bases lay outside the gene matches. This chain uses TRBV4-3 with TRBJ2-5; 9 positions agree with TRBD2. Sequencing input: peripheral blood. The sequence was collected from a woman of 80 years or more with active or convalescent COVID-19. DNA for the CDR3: TGCGCCAGCAGCCAAGACTGGCGGGGGGGAGAGACCCAGTACTTC. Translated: CASSQDWRGGETQYF.